These T cell receptor beta chains were read from a single sample in a study of T cell responses to AZD1222 COVID-19 vaccine. Sequencing used immunoSEQ multiplex PCR; TCRdb keeps in-frame clones, though not all of them. The sample contains 77,000 or so clones, 75% to 90% of which appear only once. Source: peripheral blood, taken on day 0 of AZD1222 vaccination. The receptors come from an adult in good health. Both conserved end residues are part of each CDR3. The order of the fields is V gene, J gene, clone size, D gene, CDR3 protein, CDR3 DNA. The D gene is left open where the match is weak. Rows give clone size only sometimes, using once, few, many, or a class for an expanded clone.

>TRBV5-1|TRBJ1-4|-|-
CASRLTLGLNEKLFF
TGCGCCAGCAGGCTTACTTTGGGGCTAAATGAAAAACTGTTTTTT
>TRBV9|TRBJ1-4|-|-
CASSGGDTNEKLFF
TGTGCCAGCAGCGGCGGAGATACGAATGAAAAACTGTTTTTT
>TRBV19|TRBJ1-5|few|-
CASSIRRENQPQHF
TGTGCCAGTAGTATCCGCAGGGAGAATCAGCCCCAGCATTTT
>TRBV21-1|TRBJ2-4|-|-
CASSKVAETKNIQYF
TGTGCCAGCAGCAAAGTAGCGGAGACCAAAAACATTCAGTACTTC
>TRBV5-1|TRBJ2-1|-|TRBD2
CASSLGLAGYNEQFF
TGCGCCAGCAGCTTGGGGCTAGCGGGGTACAATGAGCAGTTCTTC
>TRBV7-9|TRBJ1-4|-|-
CASSLGQRADEKLFF
TGTGCCAGCAGCTTAGGGCAGCGGGCGGATGAAAAACTGTTTTTT
>TRBV12-3/TRBV12-4|TRBJ2-5|-|-
CASRGVAETQYF
TGTGCCAGCAGGGGGGTGGCTGAGACCCAGTACTTC
>TRBV7-9|TRBJ2-1|-|TRBD1
CAATGGKDEQFF
TGTGCCGCCACAGGGGGAAAGGATGAGCAGTTCTTC
>TRBV20-1|TRBJ2-1|-|TRBD2
CSASTTSGRREQFF
TGCAGTGCTAGTACAACTAGCGGGAGAAGGGAGCAGTTCTTC
>TRBV6-6|TRBJ2-1|-|TRBD2
CASSFEAGGPLNEQFF
TGTGCCAGCAGTTTCGAAGCGGGAGGGCCTCTAAATGAGCAGTTCTTC
>TRBV2|TRBJ1-2|-|TRBD1
CASSPGGGGSYGYTF
TGTGCCAGCAGTCCAGGAGGAGGGGGCAGCTATGGCTACACCTTC
>TRBV11-2|TRBJ1-4|-|TRBD1
CASSPFGTDNEKLFF
TGTGCCAGCAGCCCATTCGGGACAGATAATGAAAAACTGTTTTTT
>TRBV7-2|TRBJ1-1|-|-
CASSYVGGSNSGNTEAFF
TGTGCCAGCAGTTATGTCGGGGGTTCGAATTCTGGAAACACTGAAGCTTTCTTT
>TRBV2|TRBJ1-2|few|TRBD1
CASSPRTGGGNYGYTF
TGTGCCAGCAGCCCTAGGACAGGGGGCGGGAACTATGGCTACACCTTC
>TRBV19|TRBJ2-3|-|TRBD1
CASSIKLTGWGDTQYF
TGTGCCAGTAGTATTAAGCTGACAGGGTGGGGAGATACGCAGTATTTT
>TRBV7-6|TRBJ2-7|-|-
CASSFGPDSSYEQYF
TGTGCCAGCAGCTTTGGGCCGGATAGCTCCTACGAGCAGTACTTC
>TRBV6-2/TRBV6-3|TRBJ2-7|few|TRBD1
CASSYETGAYEQYF
TGTGCCAGCAGTTACGAGACAGGGGCCTACGAGCAGTACTTC
>TRBV5-1|TRBJ1-3|-|TRBD1
CASSLEGQGLRNTIYF
TGCGCCAGCAGCTTGGAGGGACAGGGGTTGAGAAACACCATATATTTT
>TRBV6-6|TRBJ2-2|-|-
CASSYNSVTGELFF
TGTGCCAGCAGTTATAATAGCGTCACCGGGGAGCTGTTTTTT
>TRBV19|TRBJ2-3|-|TRBD1
CASSIDLRQGSDTQYF
TGTGCCAGTAGTATAGATTTGAGACAGGGGTCAGATACGCAGTATTTT
>TRBV7-9|TRBJ2-7|-|-
CASSLGGAGWGRVYEQYF
TGTGCCAGCAGCTTAGGTGGCGCTGGATGGGGCCGGGTGTACGAGCAGTACTTC
>TRBV6-5|TRBJ1-4|-|TRBD1
CASSTHRGKNEKLFF
TGTGCCAGCAGTACACACAGGGGAAAGAATGAAAAACTGTTTTTT
>TRBV15|TRBJ2-3|-|TRBD2
CATSRSGGSTDTQYF
TGTGCCACCAGCAGGTCGGGAGGCTCCACAGATACGCAGTATTTT
>TRBV12-3/TRBV12-4|TRBJ2-1|-|-
CASSDSSYNEQFF
TGTGCCAGCAGTGACAGCTCCTACAATGAGCAGTTCTTC
>TRBV19|TRBJ1-1|-|-
CASTVQRTGLTASTEAFF
TGTGCCAGTACTGTACAGAGGACGGGTCTCACAGCTTCGACTGAAGCTTTCTTT
>TRBV10-1|TRBJ1-1|-|-
CASPRAANTEAFF
TGCGCCAGCCCGAGGGCGGCGAACACTGAAGCTTTCTTT
>TRBV28|TRBJ1-2|-|-
CASSATGYGYTF
TGTGCCAGCAGTGCTACAGGTTATGGCTACACCTTC
>TRBV9|TRBJ1-3|-|-
CASSLAAGNTIYF
TGTGCCAGCAGTCTGGCCGCTGGAAACACCATATATTTT
>TRBV5-1|TRBJ1-1|few|TRBD1
CASSWTGVRDTEAFF
TGCGCCAGCAGTTGGACAGGGGTACGGGACACTGAAGCTTTCTTT
>TRBV27|TRBJ1-6|-|TRBD1
CASSFSDRDGSPLHF
TGTGCCAGCAGTTTCTCAGACAGGGATGGATCACCCCTCCACTTT
>TRBV27|TRBJ1-6|-|-
CASRGFNTRGNSPLHF
TGTGCCAGCAGGGGCTTCAATACAAGGGGGAATTCACCCCTCCACTTT
>TRBV2|TRBJ2-7|-|TRBD2
CASSAPGLNYEQYF
TGTGCCAGCAGTGCCCCGGGACTAAACTACGAGCAGTACTTC
>TRBV29-1|TRBJ2-2|-|TRBD1
CREDRERTGELFF
TGCAGAGAAGACAGGGAACGCACCGGGGAGCTGTTTTTT
>TRBV10-3|TRBJ2-2|-|-
CATSGVAGELFF
TGTGCCACCTCGGGAGTAGCCGGGGAGCTGTTTTTT
>TRBV25-1|TRBJ1-2|-|-
CASSEGGWGYGYTF
TGTGCCAGCAGTGAGGGAGGGTGGGGCTATGGCTACACCTTC
>TRBV9|TRBJ1-4|-|-
CASSGRLVEKLFF
TGTGCCAGCAGCGGACGGCTCGTCGAGAAACTGTTTTTT
>TRBV19|TRBJ2-7|-|-
CASSSAPTTEQYF
TGTGCCAGTAGTTCTGCACCTACTACCGAGCAGTACTTC
>TRBV7-8|TRBJ2-7|-|TRBD1
CASSLDRGYEQYF
TGTGCCAGCAGCTTAGACAGGGGCTACGAGCAGTACTTC
>TRBV5-4|TRBJ2-4|-|-
CASSFKRERNIQYF
TGTGCCAGCAGCTTTAAGAGGGAGAGAAACATTCAGTACTTC
>TRBV28|TRBJ2-7|-|TRBD1
CASSMDRVSYEQYF
TGTGCCAGCAGTATGGACAGGGTCTCCTACGAGCAGTACTTC
>TRBV6-2/TRBV6-3|TRBJ2-5|-|-
CASSYWDPRGETQYF
TGTGCCAGCAGTTACTGGGACCCAAGGGGGGAGACCCAGTACTTC
>TRBV4-1|TRBJ2-3|-|TRBD2
CASSQAVPGTSGTTDTQYF
TGCGCCAGCAGCCAAGCCGTTCCCGGGACTAGCGGCACCACAGATACGCAGTATTTT
>TRBV3-1/TRBV3-2|TRBJ2-3|-|-
CASSVEYPICLQDTQYF
TGTGCCAGCAGCGTGGAATATCCCATTTGTCTACAAGATACGCAGTATTTT
>TRBV14|TRBJ1-2|-|TRBD1
CASSQEGTGLGGYTF
TGTGCCAGCAGCCAAGAAGGGACAGGCCTAGGGGGCTACACCTTC
>TRBV14|TRBJ2-1|-|TRBD2
CASLKRDVPYNEQFF
TGTGCCAGCTTGAAGCGGGATGTGCCCTACAATGAGCAGTTCTTC
>TRBV7-9|TRBJ2-7|once|TRBD2
CASSPRSGGYEQYF
TGTGCCAGCAGCCCTAGGTCGGGGGGCTACGAGCAGTACTTC
>TRBV27|TRBJ2-5|-|TRBD2
CASSPGTSGSKTQYF
TGTGCCAGCAGTCCGGGGACTAGCGGGAGCAAGACCCAGTACTTC